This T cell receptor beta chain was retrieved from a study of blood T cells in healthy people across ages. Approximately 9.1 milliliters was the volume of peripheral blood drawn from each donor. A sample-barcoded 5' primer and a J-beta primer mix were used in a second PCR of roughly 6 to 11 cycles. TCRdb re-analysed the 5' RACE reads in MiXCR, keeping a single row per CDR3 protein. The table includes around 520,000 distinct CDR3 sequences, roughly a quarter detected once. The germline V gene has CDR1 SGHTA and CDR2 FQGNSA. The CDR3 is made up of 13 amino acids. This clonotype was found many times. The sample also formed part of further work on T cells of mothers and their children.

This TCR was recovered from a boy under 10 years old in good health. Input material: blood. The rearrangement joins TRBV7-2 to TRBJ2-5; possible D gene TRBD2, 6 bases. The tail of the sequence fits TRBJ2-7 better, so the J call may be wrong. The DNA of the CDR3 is TGTGCCAGCAGCCAACAGGAGGGGTACGAGCAGTACTTC. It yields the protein CASSQQEGYEQYF.